This T cell receptor (beta chain) was sequenced during a study of shared clonotypes between healthy human individuals. Findings and limits, study-wide: In contrast to clonotypes shared by all four donors, non-shared clonotypes had lower generation probabilities. Naive subsets generally had larger estimated richness than memory subsets. Between a few donors, naive CD4 clonotypes were shared at a level of about 5%.

Germline V gene data show CDR1 as SEHNR and CDR2 as FQNEAQ (reference sequence). CDR3 length: 16 amino acids. The V gene lost 1 base and the J gene lost 4 bases, with 16 bases spanning the gap. In this sample, this clone turned up once. Its antigen is still unknown. Replicate PCRs from sorted subsets contained about 0.2 ug DNA, which is roughly 30,000 T cell genomes. Repertoires were generated with immunoSEQ multiplex PCR, while TCRdb's copy carries only in-frame clones and drops some. The sample consists of about 1 million clones, 65% to 80% of them appearing once. The sequence was collected from a man younger than 30 in good health. Input material: memory CD4+ T cells sorted from blood. The sample's subset: CD45RA-negative fraction. This chain joins TRBV7-9 and TRBJ1-2; TRBD1 might be the D (5 bases). This chain's CDR3 is CASSLGYDWTSYGYTF. CDR3 nucleotides: TGTGCCAGCAGCTTAGGATACGACTGGACATCCTATGGCTACACCTTC. The entire variable domain, with the rest obtained from reference TRBV7-9 and TRBJ1-2, is as follows: DTGVSQNPRHKITKRGQNVTFRCDPISEHNRLYWYRQTLGQGPEFLTYFQNEAQLEKSRLLSDRFSAERPKGSFSTLEIQRTEQGDSAMYLCASSLGYDWTSYGYTFGSGTRLTVV.